The rows below give T cell receptor beta chains drawn from one sample of a study of T cell repertoires in aging, cancer and after chemotherapy. TCRdb analysed the multiplex PCR reads with MiXCR anew, one entry per CDR3 protein. This table holds about 10,000 distinct CDR3 sequences, about 22% found once. Sequencing used blood. The receptor set was obtained from a human donor with a blood cancer. The donor label of this sample is uncertain. The CDR3 runs from the conserved cysteine through the conserved F or W. D genes are given only for firm matches. The size of a clone is reported for some rows only, either as once, few or many, or as a class for expanded clones.

abundance: many; j_gene: TRBJ1-5; v_gene: TRBV6-1; d_gene: TRBD1; CDR3nt: TGTGCCAGCAGTCGGGACAGGGCCGATCAGCCCCAGCATTTT; CDR3aa: CASSRDRADQPQHF
abundance: medium-sized; j_gene: TRBJ2-7; v_gene: TRBV6-5; d_gene: TRBD1; CDR3nt: TGTGCCAGCAGTTACACGGGGACAGGGGGTGACGAGCAGTACTTC; CDR3aa: CASSYTGTGGDEQYF
abundance: NA; j_gene: TRBJ2-1; v_gene: TRBV7-3; d_gene: NA; CDR3nt: TGTGCCAGCAGCCGCCCGGACGGGAACTTCAATGAGCAGTTCTTC; CDR3aa: CASSRPDGNFNEQFF
abundance: medium-sized; j_gene: TRBJ1-2; v_gene: TRBV29-1; d_gene: NA; CDR3nt: TGCAGCGCCCCGGGGGGAAGGGGTGGCTACACCTTC; CDR3aa: CSAPGGRGGYTF
abundance: NA; j_gene: TRBJ2-1; v_gene: TRBV7-3; d_gene: NA; CDR3nt: TGTGCCAGCAGCAAGGACGGTGGTTGGTTCAATGAGCAGTTCTTC; CDR3aa: CASSKDGGWFNEQFF
abundance: medium-sized; j_gene: TRBJ2-3; v_gene: TRBV11-1; d_gene: TRBD2; CDR3nt: TGTGCCAGCGCAACTAGCGGGAGCACAGATACGCAGTATTTT; CDR3aa: CASATSGSTDTQYF
abundance: NA; j_gene: TRBJ2-1; v_gene: TRBV5-4; d_gene: NA; CDR3nt: TGTGCCAGCGGCTTAGGAAGCGACAATGAGCAGTTCTTC; CDR3aa: CASGLGSDNEQFF
abundance: medium-sized; j_gene: TRBJ2-5; v_gene: TRBV27; d_gene: TRBD2; CDR3nt: TGTGCCAGCAGTTTATCGGGACTAGCGGCTTTAAGGGAGACCCAGTACTTC; CDR3aa: CASSLSGLAALRETQYF
abundance: NA; j_gene: TRBJ1-2; v_gene: TRBV6-1; d_gene: NA; CDR3nt: TGTGCCGGAAGGACAGTCTATGGCTACACCTTC; CDR3aa: CAGRTVYGYTF
abundance: NA; j_gene: TRBJ2-7; v_gene: TRBV13; d_gene: NA; CDR3nt: TGTGCCAGCAGCTCCCAAGACTACAACTGGGAGCAGTACTTC; CDR3aa: CASSSQDYNWEQYF
abundance: medium-sized; j_gene: TRBJ2-7; v_gene: TRBV19; d_gene: NA; CDR3nt: TGTGCCAGTGTGGGGGAGGCCTACGAGCAGTACTTC; CDR3aa: CASVGEAYEQYF
abundance: medium-sized; j_gene: TRBJ1-5; v_gene: TRBV6-5; d_gene: NA; CDR3nt: TGTGCCAGCAGTCCCCGTGGGGGTGCGGGTCAGCCCCAGCATTTT; CDR3aa: CASSPRGGAGQPQHF
abundance: NA; j_gene: TRBJ1-1; v_gene: TRBV7-6; d_gene: NA; CDR3nt: TGTGCCAGCAGCGGGGGGGGGACTGAAGCTTTCTTT; CDR3aa: CASSGGGTEAFF
abundance: medium-sized; j_gene: TRBJ2-2; v_gene: TRBV27; d_gene: TRBD2; CDR3nt: TGTGCCAGCAGTTTATTAAGGATGGCGGGAGGGTTCACCGGGGAGCTGTTTTTT; CDR3aa: CASSLLRMAGGFTGELFF
abundance: few; j_gene: TRBJ2-7; v_gene: TRBV7-9; d_gene: NA; CDR3nt: TGTGCCAGTCAAGAAAAAGCGGGACAGGCCCTTTACGAGCAGTACTTC; CDR3aa: CASQEKAGQALYEQYF
abundance: few; j_gene: TRBJ1-2; v_gene: TRBV12-3/TRBV12-4; d_gene: TRBD1; CDR3nt: TGTGCCAGCAGTTTAGGTCAGGGGGTTGGCTACACCTTC; CDR3aa: CASSLGQGVGYTF
abundance: few; j_gene: TRBJ1-1; v_gene: TRBV6-5; d_gene: NA; CDR3nt: TGTGCCAGCAGTGGTGAGAACACTGAAGCTTTCTTT; CDR3aa: CASSGENTEAFF
abundance: medium-sized; j_gene: TRBJ2-7; v_gene: TRBV29-1; d_gene: TRBD2; CDR3nt: TGCAGCGCCCCGGTGGGGAGGGATCCGCGGGGCGAGCAGTACTTC; CDR3aa: CSAPVGRDPRGEQYF
abundance: NA; j_gene: TRBJ2-7; v_gene: TRBV7-9; d_gene: TRBD1; CDR3nt: TGTGCCAGCAGCTTAGCGACAGGGGGCCCCTACGAGCAGTACTTC; CDR3aa: CASSLATGGPYEQYF
abundance: medium-sized; j_gene: TRBJ2-7; v_gene: TRBV6-1; d_gene: NA; CDR3nt: TGTGCCAGCAGCCACCGGGAGTCATACGAGCAGTACTTC; CDR3aa: CASSHRESYEQYF
abundance: medium-sized; j_gene: TRBJ2-1; v_gene: TRBV18; d_gene: NA; CDR3nt: TGTGCCAGCTCACCGTTGTTGGGAAACTCCTACAATGAGCAGTTCTTC; CDR3aa: CASSPLLGNSYNEQFF